This entry is about one TCR beta chain. Its antigen is as yet unknown. Germline V gene sequence: CDR1 SGHDT, CDR2 YYEEEE. With 0 bases removed from V and 1 base from J, the gap between germline ends came to 7 bases. This CDR3 is 14 amino acids long. It was with 60 Vbeta and 13 Jbeta primers that the PCR ran. The assay was immunoSEQ multiplex PCR, and TCRdb's table has in-frame clones only and misses some. The sample lists over 100,000 clones; around 70% were seen once. The data stem from a study of cytomegalovirus exposure and HLA in healthy donors. Study in general: From HLA-typed donors, an early data release held about 85 million unique TCRs. Genotyping of 400 or so donors showed that roughly 83% belonged to the Caucasian-associated ancestry cluster.

General study results and limits: A highly shared variant cluster was judged a likely technical artifact. Cytomegalovirus association was assigned to under 200 TCR beta chains.

The receptor comes from a woman in her sixties or seventies in good health and CMV-seropositive. V is TRBV5-6 and J is TRBJ1-1; D unresolved. The specimen was PBMCs. The CDR3 DNA is TGTGCCAGCAGCTTGGTGGCGGCGAACACTGAAGCTTTCTTT. Translation gives CASSLVAANTEAFF.